The 20 T cell receptor beta chains reported below all come from one sample, sequenced in a study of blood T cells in healthy people across ages. For the second PCR, which ran for roughly 6 to 11 cycles, a sample-barcoded 5' primer and a J-beta primer mix were used. TCRdb redid the calling of the 5' RACE reads with MiXCR, one entry per CDR3 protein. The sample holds approximately 2,000,000 distinct CDR3 sequences, about two fifths seen once. Sequencing was performed on blood. Receptor source: a human donor in good health.

This chain joins TRBV7-2 and TRBJ2-3; either TRBD1 or TRBD2 may fit D (7 bases each). CDR3 size: 15 residues. The ends were cut back, 5 bases at V and 6 bases at J, with 18 bases in the middle. Looked up from germline, CDR1 is SGHTA and CDR2 is FQGNSA. The CDR3 loop reads CASSVGQTSRDTQYF. CDR3 bases: TGTGCCAGCAGCGTGGGACAGACTAGCAGGGATACGCAGTATTTT.

The chain employs TRBV6-6 and TRBJ2-1; 11 nucleotides align to TRBD1. This CDR3 region has 15 residues. V was clipped by 5 bases and J by 6 bases; unmatched bases: 6. In germline, CDR1 is MNHNY, CDR2 SVGAGI (reference sequence). The CDR3 region has the DNA TGTGCCAGCAGTACCGGACAGGGGGCGGTCAATGAGCAGTTCTTC. The encoded protein is CASSTGQGAVNEQFF.

The chain joins TRBV7-8 to TRBJ2-3; D unresolved. V lost 5 bases and J 8 bases, leaving 23 bases between the germline ends. CDR3 length: 16 residues. In germline, CDR1 is SGHVS, CDR2 FQNEAQ. The CDR3 coding sequence is TGTGCCAGCAGCCCTCCCGGCCGCCAATACCCAGGTACGCAGTATTTT. It codes for CASSPPGRQYPGTQYF.

The chain links TRBV7-2 to TRBJ1-1, with 9 bases fitting TRBD1. CDR3 length: 15 residues. Unmatched junction bases numbered 11, after V lost 5 bases and J lost 7 bases. Germline V gene lookup returns CDR1 SGHTA and CDR2 FQGNSA. The CDR3 loop reads CASSEWDRAINEAFF. The CDR3 DNA follows: TGTGCCAGCAGCGAGTGGGACAGGGCTATTAATGAAGCTTTCTTT.

A few counts support this clonotype. The J gene is TRBJ2-7, the V gene TRBV4-3, with a tentative D call TRBD1 (5 bases). This CDR3 is 15 amino acids long. The germline V gene encodes CDR1 LGHNA and CDR2 YSLEER. Deletions cut 1 base from V and 2 bases from J, with 12 bases between. CDR3 nucleotide sequence: TGCGCCAGCAGCCAAGTAAACAGGCCAACCTACGAGCAGTACTTC. Amino acids: CASSQVNRPTYEQYF.

The chain combines TRBV5-1 with TRBJ2-7; TRBD1 might be the D (6 bases). The germline V gene has CDR1 SGHRS and CDR2 YFSETQ. Trimming removed 4 bases from V and 1 base from J, with 12 bases in between. The CDR3 consists of 14 residues. The CDR3 coding sequence is TGCGCCAGCAGCGGACAGCTTTTATCCTACGAGCAGTACTTC. Translation gives CASSGQLLSYEQYF.

This clonotype was detected only a few times. The chain has TRBV21-1 and TRBJ1-1. TRBV21-1 is given as a pseudogene. The CDR3 runs 12 residues. For the CDR3, the DNA is TGTGCCAGCAGGAGGGAGAACACTGAAGCTTTCTTT. It specifies CASRRENTEAFF.

This clonotype was counted only a few times. The chain employs TRBV9 and TRBJ1-2; a possible D gene is TRBD1 (6 bases). Germline V gene data show CDR1 as SGDLS and CDR2 as YYNGEE. The CDR3 spans 15 residues. Trimming removed 1 base at V and 4 bases at J, with 14 bases between. The CDR3 DNA follows: TGTGCCAGCAGCGTACCGCTACAGGGCGCCTATGGCTACACCTTC. This translates into CASSVPLQGAYGYTF.

This clonotype was picked up a small number of times. The chain is built from TRBV13 and TRBJ1-2, with 8 nucleotides matching TRBD1. Trimming took 4 bases from V and 5 from J; bases not matched to a gene: 12. Germline V gives CDR1 PRHDT, CDR2 FYEKMQ (reference sequence). The CDR3 sequence is 16 residues long. The CDR3 DNA reads as TGTGCCAGCAGCTCGACCACAGGGGGAGCGGAATATGGCTACACCTTC. Its translation: CASSSTTGGAEYGYTF.

The J gene is TRBJ2-1, the V gene TRBV7-2; 7 bases are shared with TRBD1. Germline CDR1 reads SGHTA; CDR2 reads FQGNSA. This CDR3 is 15 amino acids long. J was trimmed by 5 bases and V by 4 bases; bases with no gene match: 8. The chain's CDR3 is CASSYPGQKNNEQFF. The DNA for the CDR3 is TGTGCCAGCAGCTATCCGGGACAGAAGAACAATGAGCAGTTCTTC.

V and J are TRBV11-2 and TRBJ2-5; 7 nucleotides match TRBD1. The J call may be incorrect, as the DNA end agrees better with TRBJ2-7. The germline V gene has CDR1 SGHAT and CDR2 FQNNGV. The CDR3 sequence is 14 residues long. The CDR3 loop is CASSSRYAGGEQYF. CDR3 DNA: TGTGCCAGCAGCTCCCGGTATGCAGGGGGCGAGCAGTACTTC.

This chain uses TRBV3-1 with TRBJ2-7; D not certain. The CDR3 has 15 amino acids. Germline V gene lookup returns CDR1 LGHDT and CDR2 YNNKEL (reference sequence). V dropped 5 bases and J dropped 2 bases, with 16 bases sitting between them. The CDR3 loop is CASSTGNTFPYEQYF. CDR3 in DNA: TGTGCCAGCAGCACGGGTAACACTTTCCCCTACGAGCAGTACTTC.

This clonotype was counted many times. The chain couples TRBV29-1 to TRBJ1-5, with D possibly being TRBD1 (5 bases). The V gene's germline CDR1 is SQVTM and CDR2 ANQGSEA. The CDR3 runs 15 residues. V was pared by 0 bases and J by 0 bases, with 9 bases between. CDR3 in amino acids: CSVEETAYSNQPQHF. CDR3 coding DNA: TGCAGCGTTGAAGAGACAGCCTATAGCAATCAGCCCCAGCATTTT.

This clonotype appeared a few times. The CDR3 here is CASSLSDFFLHF. As DNA, the CDR3 is TGTGCCAGCAGTCTCTCGGACTTCTTCCTCCACTTT. V and J are TRBV12-3 or TRBV12-4 and TRBJ1-6; the D is unclear. Trimming removed 5 bases at V and 15 bases at J, with 14 bases between. The CDR3 is made up of 12 amino acids.

Many counts were recorded for this clonotype. The gene calls are TRBV7-2 and TRBJ2-7; D is ambiguous. The V gene lost 6 bases and the J gene lost 1 base, with 10 bases spanning the gap. CDR1 is SGHTA and CDR2 is FQGNSA in the germline V gene. The CDR3 runs to 13 residues. The CDR3 sequence: CASSLALSYEQYF. CDR3 nucleotides: TGTGCCAGCAGTTTGGCCCTATCCTACGAGCAGTACTTC.

This clonotype was recorded at least ten times. The genes are TRBV3-1 and TRBJ2-7; 7 positions match TRBD1. Looked up from germline, CDR1 is LGHDT and CDR2 is YNNKEL (reference sequence). CDR3 length equals 14 residues. J gave up 3 bases and V 1 base, and 3 bases lay outside the gene matches. CDR3 DNA: TGTGCCAGCAGCCAAGTTCAGGGGGTCTACGAGCAGTACTTC. This encodes CASSQVQGVYEQYF.

This clonotype was recorded a few times. V usage is TRBV20-1 and J usage is TRBJ2-7; 7 positions match TRBD1. Germline CDR1 is DFQATT and CDR2 is SNEGSKA (reference sequence). This CDR3 has 13 residues. V lost 5 bases and J lost 3; bases outside the gene matches: 7. CDR3 region: CSARRTGIYEQYF. In DNA form, the CDR3 reads TGCAGTGCTCGCAGGACAGGAATCTACGAGCAGTACTTC.

The chain recombines TRBV4-3 with TRBJ2-2; D gene ambiguous. The germline CDR1 and CDR2 sequences are LGHNA and YSLEER. Between the trimmed V and J ends, which lost 1 base and 1 base, there was a span of 7 bases. The CDR3 consists of 15 residues. In DNA, the CDR3 is TGCGCCAGCAGCCAAGTTATGGTGAACACCGGGGAGCTGTTTTTT. Translated, it gives CASSQVMVNTGELFF.

In this sample, this clonotype turned up a few times. The genes are TRBV4-1 and TRBJ1-1, with D unclear. The CDR3 is 11 amino acids. Germline V CDR1 and CDR2: MGHRA, YSYEKL. Trimming cost V 2 bases and J 7 bases, with 5 bases left between them. The CDR3 spells CASSQNLEAFF. The DNA of the CDR3 is TGCGCCAGCAGCCAAAATCTTGAAGCTTTCTTT.

The J gene is TRBJ1-2, the V gene TRBV9, with 9 nucleotides matching TRBD1. V lost 3 bases and J lost 8; bases outside the gene matches: 8. Germline V gene lookup returns CDR1 SGDLS and CDR2 YYNGEE. The CDR3 spans 14 residues. DNA for the CDR3: TGTGCCAGCAGCGAGAAGACCGGGACAGGGGGCTACACCTTC. Its translation is CASSEKTGTGGYTF.